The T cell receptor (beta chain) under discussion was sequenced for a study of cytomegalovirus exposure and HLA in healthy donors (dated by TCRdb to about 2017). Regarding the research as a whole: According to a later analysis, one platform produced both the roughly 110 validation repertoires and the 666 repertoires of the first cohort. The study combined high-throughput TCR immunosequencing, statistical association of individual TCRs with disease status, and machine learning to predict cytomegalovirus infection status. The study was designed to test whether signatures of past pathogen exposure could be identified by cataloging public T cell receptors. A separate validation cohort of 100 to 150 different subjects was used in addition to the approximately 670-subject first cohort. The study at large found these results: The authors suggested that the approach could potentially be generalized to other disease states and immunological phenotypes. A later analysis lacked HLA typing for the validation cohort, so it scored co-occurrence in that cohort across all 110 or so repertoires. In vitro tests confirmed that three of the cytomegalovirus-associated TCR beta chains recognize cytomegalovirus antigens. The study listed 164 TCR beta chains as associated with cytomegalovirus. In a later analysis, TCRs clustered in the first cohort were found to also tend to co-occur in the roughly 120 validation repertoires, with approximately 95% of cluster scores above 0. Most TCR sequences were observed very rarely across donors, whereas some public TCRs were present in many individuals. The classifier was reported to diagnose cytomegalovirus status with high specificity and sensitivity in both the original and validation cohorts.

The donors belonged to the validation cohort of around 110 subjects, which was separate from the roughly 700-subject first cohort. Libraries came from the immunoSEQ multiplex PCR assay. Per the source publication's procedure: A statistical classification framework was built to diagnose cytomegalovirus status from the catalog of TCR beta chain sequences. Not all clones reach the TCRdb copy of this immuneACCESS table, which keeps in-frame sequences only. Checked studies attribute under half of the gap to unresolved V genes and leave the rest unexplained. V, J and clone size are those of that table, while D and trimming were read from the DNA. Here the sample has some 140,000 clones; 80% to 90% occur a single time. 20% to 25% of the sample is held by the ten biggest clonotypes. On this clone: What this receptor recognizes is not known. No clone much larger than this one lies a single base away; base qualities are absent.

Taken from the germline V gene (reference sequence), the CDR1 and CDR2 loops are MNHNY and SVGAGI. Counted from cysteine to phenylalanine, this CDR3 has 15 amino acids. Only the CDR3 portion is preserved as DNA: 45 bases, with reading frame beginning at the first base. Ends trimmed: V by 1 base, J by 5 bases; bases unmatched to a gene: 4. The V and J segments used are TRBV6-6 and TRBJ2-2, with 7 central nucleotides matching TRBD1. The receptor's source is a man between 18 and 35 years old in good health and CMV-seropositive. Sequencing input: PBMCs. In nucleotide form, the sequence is TGTGCCAGCAGTTACTTACAGGGGCAGACCGGGGAGCTGTTTTTT. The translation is CASSYLQGQTGELFF.